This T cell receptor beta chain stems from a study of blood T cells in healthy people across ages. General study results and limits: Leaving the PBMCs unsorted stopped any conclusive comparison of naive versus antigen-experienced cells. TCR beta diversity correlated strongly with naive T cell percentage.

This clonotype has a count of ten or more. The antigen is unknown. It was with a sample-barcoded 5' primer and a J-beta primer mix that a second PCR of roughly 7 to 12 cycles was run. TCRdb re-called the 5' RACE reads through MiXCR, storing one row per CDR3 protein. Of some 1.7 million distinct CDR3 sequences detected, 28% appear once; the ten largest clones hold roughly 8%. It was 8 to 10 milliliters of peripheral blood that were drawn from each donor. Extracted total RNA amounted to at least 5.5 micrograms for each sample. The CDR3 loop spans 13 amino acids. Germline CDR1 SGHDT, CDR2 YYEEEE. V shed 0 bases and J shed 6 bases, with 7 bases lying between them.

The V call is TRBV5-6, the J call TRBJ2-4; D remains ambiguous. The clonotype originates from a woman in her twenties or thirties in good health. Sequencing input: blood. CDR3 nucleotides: TGTGCCAGCAGCTTGGGAAACAGAAACATTCAGTACTTC. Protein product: CASSLGNRNIQYF.